A single count supports the clone carrying this T cell receptor (beta chain). Its target is not known. cDNA libraries of TCR beta carried unique molecular identifiers. One entry per CDR3 protein, called by TCRdb with MiXCR from the PCR reads. The sample lists hundreds of thousands of distinct CDR3 sequences, around 27% occurring once. These data are taken from a study of post-analysis software for immune sequencing data. There are 13 residues in the CDR3. V was pared by 3 bases and J by 6 bases, with 10 bases between. Looked up from germline, CDR1 is MNHNS and CDR2 is SASEGT. Notes on the study in general: A few TRBV segments occurring more often in patients than controls included TRBV5-6, TRBV5-1 and TRBV20-1. The study found significantly lower normalized Chao1 diversity in multiple sclerosis patients than in controls.

V gene TRBV6-1 combines with J gene TRBJ2-3; D not resolved. The source material was blood. The origin of this receptor is a girl aged 5-17 years with multiple sclerosis. The CDR3: CASSEIPMDTQYF. CDR3 DNA: TGTGCCAGCAGTGAGATCCCAATGGATACGCAGTATTTT.